This TCR beta chain was identified during a study of T cell responses to AZD1222 COVID-19 vaccine. Study-wide results and caveats: Spike-specific TCR breadth and depth both grew after two AZD1222 doses. Repertoires in all cases were sampled only once the peak T cell response had passed. As reported, nearly half of all spike-specific TCRs target variant regions that are unmutated. Clonal diversity may have been underestimated, and the donors were mostly white British, with more females than males.

Trimming stripped 0 bases from V and 7 bases from J, with 12 bases between. This CDR3 comprises 14 residues. Germline V gene lookup returns CDR1 KGHSH and CDR2 LQKENI. Sequenced by immunoSEQ multiplex PCR; TCRdb stores in-frame clones only, minus some. The sample shows 98,000 or so clones, 93% of them seen only once. Of note for this clone: The antigen is unknown.

The TCR comes from an adult in good health. The chain links TRBV18 to TRBJ2-5, with a possible D match to TRBD2 (6 bases). The sequencing here drew on peripheral blood, taken on day 0 of AZD1222 vaccination. The CDR3 DNA reads TGTGCCAGCTCACCACCGGAGGGAACGGCGACCCAGTACTTC. Translated, it gives CASSPPEGTATQYF.